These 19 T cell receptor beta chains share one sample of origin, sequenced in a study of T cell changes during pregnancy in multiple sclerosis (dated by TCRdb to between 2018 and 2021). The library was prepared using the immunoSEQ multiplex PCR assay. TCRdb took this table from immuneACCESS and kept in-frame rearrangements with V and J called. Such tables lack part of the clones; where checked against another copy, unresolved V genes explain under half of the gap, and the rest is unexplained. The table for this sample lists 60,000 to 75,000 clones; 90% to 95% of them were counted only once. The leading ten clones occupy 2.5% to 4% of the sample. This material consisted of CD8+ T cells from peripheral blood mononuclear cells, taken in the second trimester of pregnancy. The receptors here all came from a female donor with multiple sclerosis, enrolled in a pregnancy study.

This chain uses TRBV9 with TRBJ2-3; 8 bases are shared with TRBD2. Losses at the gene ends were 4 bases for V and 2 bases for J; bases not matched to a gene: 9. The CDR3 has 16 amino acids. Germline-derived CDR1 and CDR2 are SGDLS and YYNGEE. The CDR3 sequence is CASSTPAGEFTDTQYF. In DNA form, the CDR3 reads TGTGCCAGCAGCACTCCAGCGGGAGAGTTCACAGATACGCAGTATTTT.

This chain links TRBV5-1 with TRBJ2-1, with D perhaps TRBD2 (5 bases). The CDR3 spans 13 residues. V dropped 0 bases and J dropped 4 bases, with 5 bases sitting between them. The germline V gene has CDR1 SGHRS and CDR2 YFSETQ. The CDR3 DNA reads TGCGCCAGCAGCTTGGGGACTTACAATGAGCAGTTCTTC. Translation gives CASSLGTYNEQFF.

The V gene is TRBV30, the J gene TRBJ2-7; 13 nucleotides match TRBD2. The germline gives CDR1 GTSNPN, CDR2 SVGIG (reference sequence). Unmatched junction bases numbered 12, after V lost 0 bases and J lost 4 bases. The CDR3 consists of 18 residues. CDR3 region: CAWSVLLGGTSGNYEQYF. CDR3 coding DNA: TGTGCCTGGAGTGTACTGCTTGGGGGGACTAGCGGGAATTACGAGCAGTACTTC.

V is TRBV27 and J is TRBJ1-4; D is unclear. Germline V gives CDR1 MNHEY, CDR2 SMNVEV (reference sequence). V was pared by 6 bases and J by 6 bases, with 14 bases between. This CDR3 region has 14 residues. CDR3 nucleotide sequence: TGTGCCAGCAGCTGGGCGGGTCTGGATGAAAAACTGTTTTTT. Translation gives CASSWAGLDEKLFF.

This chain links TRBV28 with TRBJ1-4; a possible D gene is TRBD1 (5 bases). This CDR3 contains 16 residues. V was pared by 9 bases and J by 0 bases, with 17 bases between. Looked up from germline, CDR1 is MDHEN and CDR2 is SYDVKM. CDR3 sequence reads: CASRGGVSATNEKLFF. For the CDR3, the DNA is TGTGCCAGTAGGGGAGGGGTCAGCGCAACTAATGAAAAACTGTTTTTT. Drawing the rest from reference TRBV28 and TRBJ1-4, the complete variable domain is DVKVTQSSRYLVKRTGEKVFLECVQDMDHENMFWYRQDPGLGLRLIYFSYDVKMKEKGDIPEGYSVSREKKERFSLILESASTNQTSMYLCASRGGVSATNEKLFFGSGTQLSVL.

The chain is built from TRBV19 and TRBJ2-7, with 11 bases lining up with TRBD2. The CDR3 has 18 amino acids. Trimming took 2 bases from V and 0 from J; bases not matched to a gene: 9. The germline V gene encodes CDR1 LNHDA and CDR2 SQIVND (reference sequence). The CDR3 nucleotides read TGTGCCAGTAGTATATTTGGAGGGGGACTAGCGGACTCCTACGAGCAGTACTTC. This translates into CASSIFGGGLADSYEQYF.

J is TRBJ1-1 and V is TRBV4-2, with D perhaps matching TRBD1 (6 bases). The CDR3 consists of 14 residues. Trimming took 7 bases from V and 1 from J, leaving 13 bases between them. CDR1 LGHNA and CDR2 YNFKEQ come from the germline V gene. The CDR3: CASNTGSANTEAFF. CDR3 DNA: TGTGCCAGCAACACAGGGTCGGCGAACACTGAAGCTTTCTTT.

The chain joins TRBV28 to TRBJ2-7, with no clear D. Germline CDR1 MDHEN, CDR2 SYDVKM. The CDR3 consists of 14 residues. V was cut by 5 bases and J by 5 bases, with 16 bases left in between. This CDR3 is CASSPRIGGNEQYF. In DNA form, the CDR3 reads TGTGCCAGCAGTCCGAGGATAGGTGGCAACGAGCAGTACTTC. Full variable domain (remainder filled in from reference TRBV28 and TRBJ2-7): DVKVTQSSRYLVKRTGEKVFLECVQDMDHENMFWYRQDPGLGLRLIYFSYDVKMKEKGDIPEGYSVSREKKERFSLILESASTNQTSMYLCASSPRIGGNEQYFGPGTRLTVT.

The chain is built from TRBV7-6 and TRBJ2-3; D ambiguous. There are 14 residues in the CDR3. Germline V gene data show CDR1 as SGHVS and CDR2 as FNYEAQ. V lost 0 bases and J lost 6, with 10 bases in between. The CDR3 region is CASSLAPDGDTQYF. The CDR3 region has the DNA TGTGCCAGCAGCTTAGCGCCCGACGGGGATACGCAGTATTTT.

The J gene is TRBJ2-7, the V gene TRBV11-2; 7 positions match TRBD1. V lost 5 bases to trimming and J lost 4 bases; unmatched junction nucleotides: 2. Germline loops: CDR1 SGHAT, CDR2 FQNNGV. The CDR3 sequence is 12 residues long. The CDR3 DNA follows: TGTGCCAGCAGCGCGGACAGGTACGAGCAGTACTTC. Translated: CASSADRYEQYF.

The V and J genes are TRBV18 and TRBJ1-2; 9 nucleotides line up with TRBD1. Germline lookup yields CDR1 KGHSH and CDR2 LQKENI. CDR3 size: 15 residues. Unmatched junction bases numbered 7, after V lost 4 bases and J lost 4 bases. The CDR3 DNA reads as TGTGCCAGCTCACAGACAGGGGGTCCTCTCTATGGCTACACCTTC. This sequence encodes CASSQTGGPLYGYTF.

Here the CDR3 DNA reads TGTGCCAGCAGCTCATCCTTCATAGGACAAAACACTGAAGCTTTCTTT. The encoded protein is CASSSSFIGQNTEAFF. The chain couples TRBV7-9 to TRBJ1-1, with D possibly matching TRBD1 (5 bases). CDR1 is SEHNR and CDR2 is FQNEAQ in the germline V gene (reference sequence). V was shortened by 4 bases and J by 2 bases, with 17 bases between the two germline ends. The CDR3 loop spans 16 amino acids.

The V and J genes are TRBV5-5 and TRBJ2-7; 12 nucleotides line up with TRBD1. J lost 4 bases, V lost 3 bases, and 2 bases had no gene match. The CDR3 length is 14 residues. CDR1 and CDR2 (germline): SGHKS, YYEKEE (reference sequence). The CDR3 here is CASSWDRGLYEQYF. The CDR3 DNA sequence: TGTGCCAGCAGCTGGGACAGGGGGCTGTACGAGCAGTACTTC.

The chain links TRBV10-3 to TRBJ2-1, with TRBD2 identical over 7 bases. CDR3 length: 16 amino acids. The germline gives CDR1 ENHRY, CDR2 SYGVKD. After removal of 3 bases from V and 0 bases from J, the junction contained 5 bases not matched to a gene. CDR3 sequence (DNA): TGTGCCATCAGTGAATTGCGGGAGTTCTCCTACAATGAGCAGTTCTTC. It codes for CAISELREFSYNEQFF.

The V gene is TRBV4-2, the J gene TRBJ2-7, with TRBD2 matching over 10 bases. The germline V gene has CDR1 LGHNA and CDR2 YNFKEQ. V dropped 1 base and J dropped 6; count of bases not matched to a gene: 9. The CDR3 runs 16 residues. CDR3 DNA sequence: TGTGCCAGCAGCCAAGGCACGGCTAGCGGGAGAAGCGAGCAGTACTTC. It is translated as CASSQGTASGRSEQYF.

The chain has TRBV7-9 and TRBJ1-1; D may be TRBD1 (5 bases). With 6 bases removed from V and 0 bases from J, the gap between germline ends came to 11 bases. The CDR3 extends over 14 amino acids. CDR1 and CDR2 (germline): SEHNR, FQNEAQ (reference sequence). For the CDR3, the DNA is TGTGCCAGCAGAGAATGGGACTTGAACACTGAAGCTTTCTTT. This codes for CASREWDLNTEAFF.

The CDR3 coding sequence is TGTGCCAGTAGTATCCTACTAGCGGCATACAATGAGCAGTTCTTC. Translated: CASSILLAAYNEQFF. V usage is TRBV19 and J usage is TRBJ2-1, with 8 positions matching TRBD2. Looked up from germline, CDR1 is LNHDA and CDR2 is SQIVND (reference sequence). With V trimmed by 3 bases and J by 4 bases, 5 bases remained unmatched. The CDR3 is 15 residues long.

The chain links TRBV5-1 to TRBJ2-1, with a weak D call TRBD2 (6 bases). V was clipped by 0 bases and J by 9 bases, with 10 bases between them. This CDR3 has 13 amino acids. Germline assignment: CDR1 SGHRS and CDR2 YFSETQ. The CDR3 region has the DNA TGCGCCAGCAGCTTGGATTTGGGGGGTGAGCAGTTCTTC. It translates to CASSLDLGGEQFF.

DNA of the CDR3: TGTGCCAGCAGTTACAGGGGGCATCTGTACGAGCAGTACTTC. Translation gives CASSYRGHLYEQYF. The chain is built from TRBV6-5 and TRBJ2-7; 7 bases match TRBD1. V was clipped by 2 bases and J by 4 bases; unmatched bases: 5. The CDR3 spans 14 residues. Per germline, CDR1 MNHEY and CDR2 SVGAGI.